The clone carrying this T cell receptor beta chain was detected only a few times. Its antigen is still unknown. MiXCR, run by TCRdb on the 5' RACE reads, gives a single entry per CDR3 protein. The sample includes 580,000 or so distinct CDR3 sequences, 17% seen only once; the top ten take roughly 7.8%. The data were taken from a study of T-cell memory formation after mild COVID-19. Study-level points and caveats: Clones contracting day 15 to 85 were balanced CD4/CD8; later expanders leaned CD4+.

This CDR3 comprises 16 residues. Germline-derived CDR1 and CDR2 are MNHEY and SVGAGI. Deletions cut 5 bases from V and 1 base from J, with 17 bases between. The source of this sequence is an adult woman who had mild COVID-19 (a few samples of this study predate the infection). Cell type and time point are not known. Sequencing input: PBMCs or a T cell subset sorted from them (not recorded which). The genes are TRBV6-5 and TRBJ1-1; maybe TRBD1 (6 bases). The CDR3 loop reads CASSHYRASKNTEAFF. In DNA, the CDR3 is TGTGCCAGCAGTCATTACAGGGCGAGTAAGAACACTGAAGCTTTCTTT.